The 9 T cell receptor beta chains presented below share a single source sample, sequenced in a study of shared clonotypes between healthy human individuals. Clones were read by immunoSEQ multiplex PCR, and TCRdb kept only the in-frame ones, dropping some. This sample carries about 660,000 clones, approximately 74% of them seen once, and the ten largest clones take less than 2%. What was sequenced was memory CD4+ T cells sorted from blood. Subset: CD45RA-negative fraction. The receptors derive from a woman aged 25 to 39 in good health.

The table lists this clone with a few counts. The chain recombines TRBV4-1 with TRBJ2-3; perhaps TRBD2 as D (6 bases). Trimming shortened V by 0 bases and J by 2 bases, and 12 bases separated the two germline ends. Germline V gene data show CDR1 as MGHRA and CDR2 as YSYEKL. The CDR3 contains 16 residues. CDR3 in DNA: TGCGCCAGCAGCCAAGACTCTAGCGCGCACACAGATACGCAGTATTTT. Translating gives CASSQDSSAHTDTQYF.

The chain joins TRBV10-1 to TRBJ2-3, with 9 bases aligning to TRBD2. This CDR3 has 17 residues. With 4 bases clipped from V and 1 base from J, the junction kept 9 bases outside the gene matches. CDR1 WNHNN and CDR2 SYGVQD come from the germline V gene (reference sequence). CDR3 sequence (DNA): TGCGCCAGCAGTGGAGTGGCTAGCGGGACCGGCACAGATACGCAGTATTTT. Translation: CASSGVASGTGTDTQYF.

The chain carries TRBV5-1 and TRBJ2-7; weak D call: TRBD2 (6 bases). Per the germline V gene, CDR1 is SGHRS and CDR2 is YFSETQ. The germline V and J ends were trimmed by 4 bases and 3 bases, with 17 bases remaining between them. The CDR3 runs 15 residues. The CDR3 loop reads CASSPGGDGDYEQYF. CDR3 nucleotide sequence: TGCGCCAGCAGCCCCGGCGGGGACGGAGACTACGAGCAGTACTTC.

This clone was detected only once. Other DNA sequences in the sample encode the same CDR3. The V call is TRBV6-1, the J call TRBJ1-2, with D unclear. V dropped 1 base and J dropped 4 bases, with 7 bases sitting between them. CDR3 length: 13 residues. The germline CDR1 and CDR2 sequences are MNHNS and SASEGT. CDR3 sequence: CASSEDSSYGYTF. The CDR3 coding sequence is TGTGCCAGCAGTGAAGACAGCTCCTATGGCTACACCTTC.

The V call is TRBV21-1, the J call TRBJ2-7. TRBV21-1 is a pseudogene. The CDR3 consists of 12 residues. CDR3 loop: CASSPRSYEQYF. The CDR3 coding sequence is TGTGCCAGCAGCCCCCGATCCTACGAGCAGTACTTC.

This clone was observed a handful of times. The CDR3 spells CASSPSPGQTYEQYF. In DNA form, the CDR3 reads TGTGCCAGCAGCCCCTCTCCTGGACAGACCTACGAGCAGTACTTC. The chain combines TRBV11-2 with TRBJ2-7; possibly TRBD1 for D (6 bases). The CDR3 sequence is 15 residues long. Looked up from germline, CDR1 is SGHAT and CDR2 is FQNNGV. The V end lost 5 bases, the J end lost 2 bases, and 16 bases lay between the germline ends.

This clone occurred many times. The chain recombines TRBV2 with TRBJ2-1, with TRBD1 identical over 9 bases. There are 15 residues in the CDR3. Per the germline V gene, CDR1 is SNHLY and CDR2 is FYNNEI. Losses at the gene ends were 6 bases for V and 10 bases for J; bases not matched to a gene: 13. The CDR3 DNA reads TGTGCCAGCAGGAACAGGGGGGGGACAGGGAGCGAGCAGTTCTTC. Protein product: CASRNRGGTGSEQFF.

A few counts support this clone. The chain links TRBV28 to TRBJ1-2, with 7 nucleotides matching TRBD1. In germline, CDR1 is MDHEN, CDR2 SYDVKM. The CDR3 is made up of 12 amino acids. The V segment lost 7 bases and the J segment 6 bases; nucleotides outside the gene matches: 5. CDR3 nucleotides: TGTGCCAGCACGAAGGACAGGAATGGCTACACCTTC. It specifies CASTKDRNGYTF.

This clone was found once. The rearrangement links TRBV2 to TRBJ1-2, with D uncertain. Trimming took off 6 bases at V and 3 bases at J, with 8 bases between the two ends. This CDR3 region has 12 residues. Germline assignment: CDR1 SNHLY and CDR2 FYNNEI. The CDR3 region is CASSRQYYGYTF. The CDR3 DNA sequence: TGTGCCAGCAGCCGGCAGTACTATGGCTACACCTTC.